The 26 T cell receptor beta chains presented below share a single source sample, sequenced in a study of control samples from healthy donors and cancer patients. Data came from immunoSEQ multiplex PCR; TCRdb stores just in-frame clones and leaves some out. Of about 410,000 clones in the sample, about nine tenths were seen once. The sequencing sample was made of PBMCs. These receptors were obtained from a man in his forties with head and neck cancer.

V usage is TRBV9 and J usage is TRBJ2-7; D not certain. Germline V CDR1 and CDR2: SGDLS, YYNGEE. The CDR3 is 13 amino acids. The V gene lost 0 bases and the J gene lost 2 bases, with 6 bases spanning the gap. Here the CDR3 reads CASSVGPTYEQYF. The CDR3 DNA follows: TGTGCCAGCAGCGTAGGCCCGACCTACGAGCAGTACTTC. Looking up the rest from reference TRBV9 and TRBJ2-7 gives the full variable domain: DSGVTQTPKHLITATGQRVTLRCSPRSGDLSVYWYQQSLDQGLQFLIQYYNGEERAKGNILERFSAQQFPDLHSELNLSSLELGDSALYFCASSVGPTYEQYFGPGTRLTVT.

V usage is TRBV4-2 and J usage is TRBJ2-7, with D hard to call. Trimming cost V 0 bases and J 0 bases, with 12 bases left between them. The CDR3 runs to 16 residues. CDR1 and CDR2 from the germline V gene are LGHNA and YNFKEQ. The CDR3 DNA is TGTGCCAGCAGCCAAGAGTCTTCCTACCTCTCCTACGAGCAGTACTTC. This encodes CASSQESSYLSYEQYF.

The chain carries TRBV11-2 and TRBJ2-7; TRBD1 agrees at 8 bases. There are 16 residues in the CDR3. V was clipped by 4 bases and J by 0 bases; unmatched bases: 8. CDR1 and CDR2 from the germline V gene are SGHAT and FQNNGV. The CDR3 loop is CASSSPGQGGSYEQYF. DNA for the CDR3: TGTGCCAGCAGCTCACCTGGACAGGGCGGCTCCTACGAGCAGTACTTC.

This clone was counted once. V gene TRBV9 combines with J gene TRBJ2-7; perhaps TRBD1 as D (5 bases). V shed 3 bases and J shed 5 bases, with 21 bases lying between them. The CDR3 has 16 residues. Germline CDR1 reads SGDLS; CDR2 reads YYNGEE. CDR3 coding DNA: TGTGCCAGCAGCGCCGGTGATTGGGGCCGAATTGACGAGCAGTACTTC. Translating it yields CASSAGDWGRIDEQYF.

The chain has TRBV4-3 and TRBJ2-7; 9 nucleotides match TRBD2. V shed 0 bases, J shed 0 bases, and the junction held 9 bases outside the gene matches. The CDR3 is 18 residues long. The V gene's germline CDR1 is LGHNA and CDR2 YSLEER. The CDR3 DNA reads TGCGCCAGCAGCCAAGAGGGGGCTAGCGGGAAAAACTCCTACGAGCAGTACTTC. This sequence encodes CASSQEGASGKNSYEQYF.

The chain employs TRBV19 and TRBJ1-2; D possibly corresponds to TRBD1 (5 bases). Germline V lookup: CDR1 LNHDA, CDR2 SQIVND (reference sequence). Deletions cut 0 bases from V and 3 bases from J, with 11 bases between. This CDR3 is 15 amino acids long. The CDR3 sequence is CASSIEGQGDYGYTF. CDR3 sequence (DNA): TGTGCCAGTAGTATAGAAGGCCAGGGAGACTATGGCTACACCTTC.

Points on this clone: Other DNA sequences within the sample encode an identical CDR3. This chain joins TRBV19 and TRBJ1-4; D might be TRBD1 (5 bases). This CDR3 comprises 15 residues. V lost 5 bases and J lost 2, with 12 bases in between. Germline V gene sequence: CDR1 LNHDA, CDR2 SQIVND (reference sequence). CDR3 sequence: CASSLPGATNEKLFF. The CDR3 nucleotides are TGTGCCAGTAGTCTCCCCGGGGCCACTAATGAAAAACTGTTTTTT.

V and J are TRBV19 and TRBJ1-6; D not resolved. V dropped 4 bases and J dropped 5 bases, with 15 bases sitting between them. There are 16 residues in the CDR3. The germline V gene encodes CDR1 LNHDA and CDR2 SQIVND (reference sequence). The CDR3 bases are TGTGCCAGTAGTACCGTTCAAACCGCTGATAATTCACCCCTCCACTTT. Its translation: CASSTVQTADNSPLHF.

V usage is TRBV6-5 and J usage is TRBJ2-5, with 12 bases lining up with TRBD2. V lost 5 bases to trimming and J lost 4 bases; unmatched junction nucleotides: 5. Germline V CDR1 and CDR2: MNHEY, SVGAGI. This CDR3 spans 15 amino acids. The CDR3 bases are TGTGCCAGCAGTCTAGCGGGAGGGCCGGGAGAGACCCAGTACTTC. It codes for CASSLAGGPGETQYF.

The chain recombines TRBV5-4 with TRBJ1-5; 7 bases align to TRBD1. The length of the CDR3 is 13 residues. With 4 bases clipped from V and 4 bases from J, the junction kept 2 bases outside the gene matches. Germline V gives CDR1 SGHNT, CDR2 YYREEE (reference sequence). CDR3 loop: CASSPDRNQPQHF. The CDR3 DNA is TGTGCCAGCAGCCCGGACAGGAATCAGCCCCAGCATTTT.

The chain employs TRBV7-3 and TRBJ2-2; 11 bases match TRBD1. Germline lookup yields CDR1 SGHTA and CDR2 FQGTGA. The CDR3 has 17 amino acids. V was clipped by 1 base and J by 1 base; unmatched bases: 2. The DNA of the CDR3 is TGTGCCAGCAGCTTAAGGGGACAGGGGGTGAACACCGGGGAGCTGTTTTTT. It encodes CASSLRGQGVNTGELFF.

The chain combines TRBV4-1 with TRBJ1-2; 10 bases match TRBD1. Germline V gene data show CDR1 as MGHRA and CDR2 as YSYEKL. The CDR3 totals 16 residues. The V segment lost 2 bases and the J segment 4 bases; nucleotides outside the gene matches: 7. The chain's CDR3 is CASSQPNRDRGYGYTF. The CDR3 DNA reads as TGCGCCAGCAGCCAACCGAACCGGGACAGGGGCTATGGCTACACCTTC.

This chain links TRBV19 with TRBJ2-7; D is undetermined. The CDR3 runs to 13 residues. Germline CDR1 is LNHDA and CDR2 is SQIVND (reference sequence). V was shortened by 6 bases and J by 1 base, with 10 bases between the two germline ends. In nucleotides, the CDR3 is TGTGCCAGTAGCAGGATGCCTTCCTACGAGCAGTACTTC. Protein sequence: CASSRMPSYEQYF.

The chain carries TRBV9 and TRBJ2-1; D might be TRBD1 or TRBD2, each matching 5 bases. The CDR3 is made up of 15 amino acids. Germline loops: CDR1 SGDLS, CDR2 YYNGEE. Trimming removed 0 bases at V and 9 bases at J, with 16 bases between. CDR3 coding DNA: TGTGCCAGCAGCGTAGGGTATCCAGCGAGGGGTGAGCAGTTCTTC. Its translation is CASSVGYPARGEQFF.

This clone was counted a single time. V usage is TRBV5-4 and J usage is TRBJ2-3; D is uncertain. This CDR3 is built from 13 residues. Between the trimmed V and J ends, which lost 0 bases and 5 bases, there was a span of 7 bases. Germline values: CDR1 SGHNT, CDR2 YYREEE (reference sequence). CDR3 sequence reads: CASSLDGIDTQYF. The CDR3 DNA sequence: TGTGCCAGCAGCTTGGATGGGATAGATACGCAGTATTTT.

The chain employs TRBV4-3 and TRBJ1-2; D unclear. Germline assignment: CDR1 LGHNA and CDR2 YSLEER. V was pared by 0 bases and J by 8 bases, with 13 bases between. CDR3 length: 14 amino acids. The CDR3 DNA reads TGCGCCAGCAGCCAAGATGCGACTTCGGGCGGCTACACCTTC. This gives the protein CASSQDATSGGYTF.

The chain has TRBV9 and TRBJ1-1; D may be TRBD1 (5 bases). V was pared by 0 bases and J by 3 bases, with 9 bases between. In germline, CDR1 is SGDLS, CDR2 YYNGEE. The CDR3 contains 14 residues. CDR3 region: CASSVAGADTEAFF. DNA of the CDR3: TGTGCCAGCAGCGTAGCCGGGGCCGACACTGAAGCTTTCTTT.

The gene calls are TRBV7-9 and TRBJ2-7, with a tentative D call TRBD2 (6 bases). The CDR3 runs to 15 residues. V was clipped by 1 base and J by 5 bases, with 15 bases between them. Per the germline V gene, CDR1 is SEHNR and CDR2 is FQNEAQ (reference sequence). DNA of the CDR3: TGTGCCAGCAGCTTAGGGAGGGTAAAGGAGAACGAGCAGTACTTC. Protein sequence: CASSLGRVKENEQYF. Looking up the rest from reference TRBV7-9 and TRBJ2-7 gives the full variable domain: DTGVSQNPRHKITKRGQNVTFRCDPISEHNRLYWYRQTLGQGPEFLTYFQNEAQLEKSRLLSDRFSAERPKGSFSTLEIQRTEQGDSAMYLCASSLGRVKENEQYFGPGTRLTVT.

The CDR3 protein is CASSFQGDNYGYTF. The CDR3 DNA follows: TGTGCCAGCAGCTTCCAGGGGGATAACTATGGCTACACCTTC. V and J are TRBV7-9 and TRBJ1-2; 7 positions match TRBD1. J lost 1 base, V lost 3 bases, and 2 bases had no gene match. The CDR3 is 14 residues long. Germline V CDR1 and CDR2: SEHNR, FQNEAQ (reference sequence).

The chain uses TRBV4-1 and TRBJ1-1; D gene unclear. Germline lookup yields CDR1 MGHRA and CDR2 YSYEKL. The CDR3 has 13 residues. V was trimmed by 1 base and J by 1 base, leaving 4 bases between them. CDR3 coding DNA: TGCGCCAGCAGCCAAGGACAGAACACTGAAGCTTTCTTT. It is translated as CASSQGQNTEAFF.

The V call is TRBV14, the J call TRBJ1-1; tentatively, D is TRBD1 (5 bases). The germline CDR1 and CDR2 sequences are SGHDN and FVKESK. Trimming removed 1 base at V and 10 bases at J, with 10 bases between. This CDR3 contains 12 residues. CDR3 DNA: TGTGCCAGCAGCCAAGCTGGGGGTTTAGCTTTCTTT. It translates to CASSQAGGLAFF.

Here the CDR3 DNA reads TGCGCCAGCGGCCGGGACCCATTGATGCCCGGGGCAAATGAGCAGTTCTTC. Protein: CASGRDPLMPGANEQFF. The V gene is TRBV5-1, the J gene TRBJ2-1; perhaps D is TRBD1 or TRBD2 (5 bases each). The CDR3 has 17 residues. The germline V gene encodes CDR1 SGHRS and CDR2 YFSETQ. The germline V and J ends were trimmed by 7 bases and 7 bases, with 27 bases remaining between them. Looking up the rest from reference TRBV5-1 and TRBJ2-1 gives the full variable domain: KAGVTQTPRYLIKTRGQQVTLSCSPISGHRSVSWYQQTPGQGLQFLFEYFSETQRNKGNFPGRFSGRQFSNSRSEMNVSTLELGDSALYLCASGRDPLMPGANEQFFGPGTRLTVL.

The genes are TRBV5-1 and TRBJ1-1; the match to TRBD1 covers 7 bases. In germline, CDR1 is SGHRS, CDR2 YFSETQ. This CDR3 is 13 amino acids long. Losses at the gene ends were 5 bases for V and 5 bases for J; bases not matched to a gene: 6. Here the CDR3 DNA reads TGCGCCAGCAGGCTAACAGGGGATACTGAAGCTTTCTTT. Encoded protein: CASRLTGDTEAFF.

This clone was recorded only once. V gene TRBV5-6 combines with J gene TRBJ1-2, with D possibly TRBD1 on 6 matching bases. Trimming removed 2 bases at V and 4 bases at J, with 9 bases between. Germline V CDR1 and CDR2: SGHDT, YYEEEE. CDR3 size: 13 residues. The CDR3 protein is CASSLQGFYGYTF. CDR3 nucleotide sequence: TGTGCCAGCAGCTTACAGGGTTTCTATGGCTACACCTTC.

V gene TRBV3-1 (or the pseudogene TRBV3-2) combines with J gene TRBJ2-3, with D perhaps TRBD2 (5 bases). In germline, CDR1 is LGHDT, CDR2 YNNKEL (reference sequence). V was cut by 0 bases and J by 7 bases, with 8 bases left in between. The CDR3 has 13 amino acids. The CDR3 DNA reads TGTGCCAGCAGCCAAGAGTACGGGAATACGCAGTATTTT. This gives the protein CASSQEYGNTQYF.

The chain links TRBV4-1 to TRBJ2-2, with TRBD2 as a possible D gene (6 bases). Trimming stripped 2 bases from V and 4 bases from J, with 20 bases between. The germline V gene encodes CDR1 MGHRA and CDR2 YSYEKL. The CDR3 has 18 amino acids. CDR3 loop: CASSQQMIELATTGELFF. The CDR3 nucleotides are TGCGCCAGCAGCCAACAGATGATAGAACTAGCCACCACCGGGGAGCTGTTTTTT.